One and the same sample provided the 18 T cell receptor beta chains below, sequenced in a study of T cell repertoires in cytomegalovirus infection. TCRdb fed the reads into MiXCR, producing one record per CDR3 protein. The top ten hold approximately 25% of the sample, which has some 180,000 distinct CDR3 sequences, approximately 18% seen once. The sample was CD8+ T cells from PBMCs. The receptor source for this set is a human donor in good health (CMV status not recorded). Some clones in this sample may be carry-over from other donors' samples.

The table lists this clonotype with many counts. This rearrangement joins TRBV20-1 to TRBJ2-7; D remains unclear. CDR1 is DFQATT, CDR2 SNEGSKA, per germline (reference sequence). The CDR3 is 15 amino acids. Deletions cut 1 base from V and 7 bases from J, with 20 bases between. CDR3 nucleotide sequence: TGCAGTGCTAGAGGCCCCCAGTCGCTATGGGGAGAGCAGTACTTC. Its translation is CSARGPQSLWGEQYF.

The chain combines TRBV4-1 with TRBJ2-1; TRBD2 matches at 10 bases. The V gene's germline CDR1 is MGHRA and CDR2 YSYEKL. The CDR3 is 15 residues long. V shed 0 bases and J 9 bases; nucleotides not matched to a gene: 5. The DNA of the CDR3 is TGCGCCAGCAGCCAAGAAACGATAGCGGGGGGTGAGCAGTTCTTC. It specifies CASSQETIAGGEQFF.

There are many counts of this clonotype. The chain combines TRBV7-2 with TRBJ1-2; no clear D. This CDR3 region has 17 residues. V was shortened by 1 base and J by 0 bases, with 15 bases between the two germline ends. CDR1 and CDR2 (germline): SGHTA, FQGNSA. CDR3 nucleotide sequence: TGTGCCAGCAGCTTAGGAGCGGTTACAGCTCCTAACTATGGCTACACCTTC. Amino acids: CASSLGAVTAPNYGYTF.

This clonotype was observed a few times. This sequence joins TRBV11-2 and TRBJ1-1, with no clear D. Trimming stripped 1 base from V and 1 base from J, with 10 bases between. The germline gives CDR1 SGHAT, CDR2 FQNNGV. This CDR3 region has 15 residues. The chain's CDR3 is CASSLGLGSNTEAFF. In DNA, the CDR3 is TGTGCCAGCAGCTTAGGTTTGGGGTCGAACACTGAAGCTTTCTTT.

This clonotype was seen more than once but under ten times. V and J are TRBV29-1 and TRBJ2-1, with 8 bases identical to TRBD2. V gave up 5 bases and J gave up 3 bases; unmatched junction bases: 9. Germline V gives CDR1 SQVTM, CDR2 ANQGSEA. The CDR3 extends over 15 amino acids. CDR3 protein: CSVPRERGIYNEQFF. Here the CDR3 DNA reads TGCAGCGTTCCTAGGGAGCGGGGGATCTACAATGAGCAGTTCTTC.

This clonotype was observed a handful of times. J is TRBJ1-2 and V is TRBV25-1, with a possible D match to TRBD1 (6 bases). In germline, CDR1 is MGHDK, CDR2 SYGVNS. The V end lost 5 bases, the J end lost 5 bases, and 12 bases lay between the germline ends. The CDR3 extends over 13 amino acids. The CDR3 coding sequence is TGTGCCAGCAGTCCGGACAGCGTTTATGGCTACACCTTC. It yields the protein CASSPDSVYGYTF.

This clonotype was counted a few times. In DNA, the CDR3 is TGTGCCAGCGCCTCGGAGGGGGAAACCATCAATGAGCAGTTCTTC. This sequence encodes CASASEGETINEQFF. The chain links TRBV6-1 to TRBJ2-1; D possibly matches TRBD1 or TRBD2 (6 bases each). The germline gives CDR1 MNHNS, CDR2 SASEGT. The CDR3 contains 15 residues. The V end lost 8 bases, the J end lost 6 bases, and 20 bases lay between the germline ends.

V and J are TRBV29-1 and TRBJ2-1, with 7 bases that match TRBD2. Looked up from germline, CDR1 is SQVTM and CDR2 is ANQGSEA. The CDR3 has 13 amino acids. With V trimmed by 3 bases and J by 8 bases, 7 bases remained unmatched. This chain's CDR3 is CSVDGGLRDEQFF. In DNA form, the CDR3 reads TGCAGCGTTGACGGGGGACTACGCGATGAGCAGTTCTTC.

About this clonotype: An end of the junction differs from the germline gene, which may be a read error. The chain has TRBV6-2 or TRBV6-3 and TRBJ1-5; 7 positions match TRBD1. The CDR3 loop spans 16 amino acids. CDR1 is MNHEY, CDR2 SVGEGT, per germline. The CDR3 is CARSPDRSYSNQPQHF. CDR3 in DNA: TGTGCCCGCAGTCCGGACAGGAGTTATAGCAATCAGCCCCAGCATTTT.

This rearrangement joins TRBV7-9 to TRBJ2-1; D is unclear. With 5 bases removed from V and 1 base from J, the gap between germline ends came to 12 bases. CDR3 length: 15 residues. Germline V CDR1 and CDR2: SEHNR, FQNEAQ (reference sequence). The CDR3 here is CASSPRDGSYNEQFF. The CDR3 nucleotides read TGTGCCAGCAGCCCAAGAGACGGTTCCTACAATGAGCAGTTCTTC.

This sequence joins TRBV7-9 and TRBJ2-7; a weak D match, TRBD2 (5 bases). The V end lost 5 bases, the J end lost 7 bases, and 15 bases lay between the germline ends. Germline V gene lookup returns CDR1 SEHNR and CDR2 FQNEAQ (reference sequence). The CDR3 has 13 residues. Written as DNA, the CDR3 is TGTGCCAGCAGCGGACGGGATCCTCATGAGCAGTACTTC. Amino acid sequence: CASSGRDPHEQYF. The full variable domain, with the rest looked up from reference TRBV7-9 and TRBJ2-7, is DTGVSQNPRHKITKRGQNVTFRCDPISEHNRLYWYRQTLGQGPEFLTYFQNEAQLEKSRLLSDRFSAERPKGSFSTLEIQRTEQGDSAMYLCASSGRDPHEQYFGPGTRLTVT.

The chain uses TRBV7-8 and TRBJ2-1; 9 nucleotides match TRBD1. Per germline, CDR1 SGHVS and CDR2 FQNEAQ. V was clipped by 0 bases and J by 4 bases; unmatched bases: 10. This CDR3 contains 18 residues. DNA of the CDR3: TGTGCCAGCAGCTTAGCGTCCGGGACAGGGACCTTATACAATGAGCAGTTCTTC. Encoded protein: CASSLASGTGTLYNEQFF.

In nucleotides, the CDR3 is TGCAGCGTTGTGGAGGGAACGGCTAATAGCAATCAGCCCCAGCATTTT. This codes for CSVVEGTANSNQPQHF. V and J are TRBV29-1 and TRBJ1-5, with D unresolved. The germline gives CDR1 SQVTM, CDR2 ANQGSEA. Trimming removed 4 bases at V and 0 bases at J, with 16 bases between. This CDR3 contains 16 residues.

The chain carries TRBV19 and TRBJ2-7; no clear D gene. Trimming stripped 2 bases from V and 2 bases from J, with 13 bases between. The germline gives CDR1 LNHDA, CDR2 SQIVND (reference sequence). The CDR3 sequence is 15 residues long. CDR3 bases: TGTGCCAGTAGTATAACAATCTACAGTACCTACGAGCAGTACTTC. It codes for CASSITIYSTYEQYF.

This clonotype is labeled as medium-sized. The chain is built from TRBV7-8 and TRBJ2-1, with TRBD2 matching 10 bases. Germline CDR1 and CDR2: SGHVS and FQNEAQ. The CDR3 has 15 amino acids. V dropped 5 bases and J dropped 2; count of bases not matched to a gene: 3. In nucleotides, the CDR3 is TGTGCCAGCAGCCCCAGCGGGGGGGCCTACAATGAGCAGTTCTTC. It yields the protein CASSPSGGAYNEQFF.

The chain employs TRBV12-3 or TRBV12-4 and TRBJ1-1, with a tentative D call TRBD1 (5 bases). V lost 5 bases to trimming and J lost 6 bases, with 19 bases between them. The CDR3 is made up of 15 amino acids. In nucleotides, the CDR3 is TGTGCCAGCAGTCCGACAGCGGAAGGGTTAGCTGAAGCTTTCTTT. Translated: CASSPTAEGLAEAFF.

This clonotype has a single count. The V call is TRBV2, the J call TRBJ1-2, with 7 bases aligning to TRBD1. Germline CDR1 and CDR2: SNHLY and FYNNEI. CDR3 size: 15 residues. V lost 2 bases to trimming and J lost 2 bases; unmatched junction nucleotides: 5. The CDR3 spells CASSEFVRGNYGYTF. The CDR3 region has the DNA TGTGCCAGCAGTGAATTTGTCAGGGGGAACTATGGCTACACCTTC.

The chain recombines TRBV7-6 with TRBJ2-1; D gene unclear. V was shortened by 4 bases and J by 8 bases, with 9 bases between the two germline ends. This CDR3 contains 12 residues. Germline CDR1 reads SGHVS; CDR2 reads FNYEAQ. CDR3 nucleotides: TGTGCCAGCAGCTCCGACACGTATGAGCAGTTCTTC. Residues: CASSSDTYEQFF.